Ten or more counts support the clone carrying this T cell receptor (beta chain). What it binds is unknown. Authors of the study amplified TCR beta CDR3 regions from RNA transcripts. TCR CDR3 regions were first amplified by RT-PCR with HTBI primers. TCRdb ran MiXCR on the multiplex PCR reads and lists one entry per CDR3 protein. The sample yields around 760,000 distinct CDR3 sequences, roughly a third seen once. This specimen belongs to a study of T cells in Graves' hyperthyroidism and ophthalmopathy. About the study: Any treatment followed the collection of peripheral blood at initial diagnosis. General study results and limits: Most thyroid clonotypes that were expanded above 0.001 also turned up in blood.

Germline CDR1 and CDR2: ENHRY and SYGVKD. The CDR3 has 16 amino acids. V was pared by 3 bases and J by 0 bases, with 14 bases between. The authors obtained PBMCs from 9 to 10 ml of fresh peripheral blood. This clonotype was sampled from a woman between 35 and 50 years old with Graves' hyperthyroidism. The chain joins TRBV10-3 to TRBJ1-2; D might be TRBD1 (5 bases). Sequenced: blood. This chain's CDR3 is CAISDSEQGTNYGYTF. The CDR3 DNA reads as TGTGCCATCAGTGACTCCGAGCAGGGAACTAACTATGGCTACACCTTC.